This paragraph reports one T cell receptor beta chain. The CDR3 sequence is 15 residues long. Germline CDR1 PRHDT, CDR2 FYEKMQ (reference sequence). The V and J ends lost 5 bases and 0 bases, in that order; junction bases with no gene match: 6. The data derive from a study of OX40 agonist ivuxolimab in advanced cancers. Sequenced by immunoSEQ multiplex PCR; TCRdb stores in-frame clones only, minus some. Of just under 80,000 clones listed, about 89% are singletons. The genes are TRBV13 and TRBJ1-1, with 7 bases aligning to TRBD1. This sample comprised CD4+ or CD8+ T cells sorted from blood, obtained in a trial of the OX40 agonist ivuxolimab. This sequence was found in an adult with an advanced solid tumor such as melanoma, head and neck, liver or kidney cancer. The CDR3 spells CASSPTGAMNTEAFF. The CDR3 DNA sequence: TGTGCCAGCAGCCCTACAGGGGCCATGAACACTGAAGCTTTCTTT. Variable domain in full (rest from reference TRBV13 and TRBJ1-1): AAGVIQSPRHLIKEKRETATLKCYPIPRHDTVYWYQQGPGQDPQFLISFYEKMQSDKGSIPDRFSAQQFSDYHSELNMSSLELGDSALYFCASSPTGAMNTEAFFGQGTRLTVV.